This is a list of T cell receptor beta chains from one sample in a study of Tregs in tolerant kidney transplant recipients. Their antigens are not known. TCRdb's copy holds only in-frame clones and misses some; the assay was immunoSEQ multiplex PCR. Among tens of thousands of clones listed, just under 97% were seen once. Sequencing was carried out using Tregs from blood cultured with allogeneic cells. These receptors were taken from a human donor in good health. CDR3s include the opening cysteine and the closing phenylalanine or tryptophan. The order of the fields is CDR3 length, J gene, V gene, CDR3 protein.

14	TRBJ2-5	TRBV11-1	CASSLQGLRETQYF
14	TRBJ1-1	TRBV6-6	CASSYGRAFAEAFF
15	TRBJ1-4	TRBV5-1	CASSLALQKNEKLFF
13	TRBJ2-1	TRBV7-2	CASSLGLTGQQFF
12	TRBJ2-1	TRBV5-8	CASSLTGTVAFF
16	TRBJ2-2	TRBV5-1	CASSSLAGGGTGELFF
16	TRBJ1-3	TRBV19	CASNQLGTSIGNTIYF
15	TRBJ1-5	TRBV2	CASSEVGVGNQPQHF
14	TRBJ2-7	TRBV5-1	CASSFGGAFNEQYF
14	TRBJ2-4	TRBV19	CASTPFWGTNIQYF
15	TRBJ2-7	TRBV6-5	CASRFPGTYPYEQYF
19	TRBJ2-7	TRBV5-4	CASSLGEGIGGGPSYEQYF
14	TRBJ1-6	TRBV6-1	CASTPPAGVNPLHF